These 23 T cell receptor beta chains originate from one sample sequenced in a study of cytomegalovirus exposure and HLA in healthy donors (TCRdb year 2017). Receptor libraries were prepared by the immunoSEQ multiplex PCR assay. A mixture of 60 forward primers for TCR Vbeta segments and 13 reverse primers for TCR Jbeta segments was used in the multiplex PCR. Entries here come from immuneACCESS through TCRdb and include only in-frame sequences with V and J called. Some clones fail to appear in such tables; in the studies checked, an unresolved V gene covers under half of the shortfall, and the cause of the remainder is unknown. The sample table lists about 150,000 clones, just under 80% of them with a count of one. The ten largest account for 1% of the sample. Input material: PBMCs. The origin of the receptors is a woman in her forties or fifties in good health and CMV-seropositive.

As concerns this clone: The junction differs from germline at one of its ends, possibly a read error. V is TRBV7-9 and J is TRBJ2-7; D is perhaps TRBD1 (5 bases). CDR3 size: 15 residues. From germline, CDR1 is SEHNR and CDR2 FQNEAQ (reference sequence). This CDR3 is CSSSLRIGEIYEQYF. CDR3 DNA: TGTTCCAGCAGCTTACGAATAGGGGAAATCTACGAGCAGTACTTC.

The chain carries TRBV7-8 and TRBJ1-2, with TRBD1 as a possible D gene (5 bases). V was cut by 5 bases and J by 1 base, with 14 bases left in between. Germline assignment: CDR1 SGHVS and CDR2 FQNEAQ. The CDR3 extends over 15 amino acids. In DNA, the CDR3 is TGTGCCAGCAGCCCCCGGAGGGGAGATAACTATGGCTACACCTTC. Encoded protein: CASSPRRGDNYGYTF.

The chain has TRBV27 and TRBJ2-1; TRBD2 is a possible D gene (7 bases). V was pared by 5 bases and J by 4 bases, with 15 bases between. Germline V gene data show CDR1 as MNHEY and CDR2 as SMNVEV (reference sequence). CDR3 length equals 15 residues. The CDR3 bases are TGTGCCAGCAGTCAGTGGGGGGGGGCTTACAATGAGCAGTTCTTC. This gives the protein CASSQWGGAYNEQFF.

The chain couples TRBV6-4 to TRBJ2-4; 14 nucleotides agree with TRBD2. There are 16 residues in the CDR3. Trimming at V came to 6 bases and at J to 10 bases, leaving 11 bases not matched to a gene. Germline loops: CDR1 MRHNA, CDR2 SNTAGT. The DNA for the CDR3 is TGTGCCAGCAGATTTAGGACTAGCGGGAGGCAAGGGATTCAGTACTTC. Its protein product is CASRFRTSGRQGIQYF.

CDR3 sequence reads: CASSIGQGYETQYF. CDR3 nucleotide sequence: TGTGCCAGTAGTATCGGACAGGGATACGAGACCCAGTACTTC. V gene TRBV19 combines with J gene TRBJ2-5; TRBD1 matches at 8 bases. This CDR3 contains 14 residues. The V and J ends lost 3 bases and 5 bases, in that order; junction bases with no gene match: 5. The germline V gene encodes CDR1 LNHDA and CDR2 SQIVND (reference sequence).

J is TRBJ2-7 and V is TRBV29-1; tentatively, D is TRBD2 (5 bases). The CDR3 runs 13 residues. The V end was cut by 4 bases, the J end by 0 bases, with 10 bases between. Per germline, CDR1 SQVTM and CDR2 ANQGSEA. The CDR3 region is CSVGPGSSYEQYF. CDR3 sequence (DNA): TGCAGCGTTGGTCCGGGGAGCTCCTACGAGCAGTACTTC.

This chain links TRBV28 with TRBJ1-5; possibly TRBD1 for D (5 bases). CDR1 and CDR2 from the germline V gene are MDHEN and SYDVKM. CDR3 length equals 13 residues. V was shortened by 5 bases and J by 9 bases, with 14 bases between the two germline ends. CDR3 nucleotide sequence: TGTGCCAGCAGTACCGCGGGGCCCCGGCCCCAGCATTTT. This gives the protein CASSTAGPRPQHF.

With regard to this clone: The junction differs from germline at one of its ends, possibly a read error. The V and J genes are TRBV7-2 and TRBJ2-7; D is possibly TRBD2 (6 bases). There are 16 residues in the CDR3. Per the germline V gene, CDR1 is SGHTA and CDR2 is FQGNSA. CDR3 loop: CASSLGTPGSSHEQYF. The CDR3 DNA is TGTGCCAGCAGCTTAGGGACTCCCGGGAGCTCCCACGAGCAGTACTTC.

This rearrangement joins TRBV29-1 to TRBJ2-5, with 7 bases identical to TRBD2. CDR3 length: 12 residues. CDR1 and CDR2 (germline): SQVTM, ANQGSEA. V was clipped by 4 bases and J by 11 bases; unmatched bases: 10. DNA of the CDR3: TGCAGCGTTGGACAGAGGGCGGGAGAGCAGTACTTC. Its translation: CSVGQRAGEQYF.

V usage is TRBV6-5 and J usage is TRBJ1-1, with D tentatively TRBD1 (6 bases). Germline V lookup: CDR1 MNHEY, CDR2 SVGAGI. V was cut by 2 bases and J by 1 base, with 11 bases left in between. The CDR3 totals 15 residues. The CDR3 sequence is CASSYRGAGNTEAFF. The CDR3 DNA reads as TGTGCCAGCAGTTACCGGGGGGCCGGGAACACTGAAGCTTTCTTT.

The sample holds one count of this clone. This sample includes further DNA sequences coding for the same CDR3. The chain has TRBV28 and TRBJ1-6; D may be TRBD1 (5 bases). Trimming took off 5 bases at V and 7 bases at J, with 18 bases between the two ends. Looked up from germline, CDR1 is MDHEN and CDR2 is SYDVKM. The CDR3 totals 16 residues. For the CDR3, the DNA is TGTGCCAGCAGTCCCCAGGGTATAGGCGCCAATTCACCCCTCCACTTT. Encoded protein: CASSPQGIGANSPLHF.

This clone showed up just a few times. The chain combines TRBV29-1 with TRBJ1-1, with D uncertain. The length of the CDR3 is 15 residues. Trimming shortened V by 7 bases and J by 1 base, and 19 bases separated the two germline ends. Germline lookup yields CDR1 SQVTM and CDR2 ANQGSEA. The CDR3 sequence is CSGDPGLISNTEAFF. In DNA form, the CDR3 reads TGCAGCGGTGACCCCGGACTAATTTCGAACACTGAAGCTTTCTTT.

The chain has TRBV5-1 and TRBJ2-3, with 7 bases identical to TRBD1. This CDR3 has 16 residues. V dropped 4 bases and J dropped 0; count of bases not matched to a gene: 8. Germline CDR1 and CDR2: SGHRS and YFSETQ. CDR3 region: CASSPPTGYSTDTQYF. The CDR3 nucleotides read TGCGCCAGCAGCCCGCCGACAGGGTATAGCACAGATACGCAGTATTTT.

This clone came up once. Germline and junction disagree at one end, which may indicate a read error. The rearrangement joins TRBV27 to TRBJ2-7; the D is unclear. The CDR3 is made up of 9 amino acids. CDR1 and CDR2 (germline): MNHEY, SMNVEV (reference sequence). CDR3 sequence (DNA): TGTGCCAGCCTTATACAAGTGAGGTTC. This translates into CASLIQVRF.

The genes are TRBV7-3 and TRBJ2-2; possibly TRBD1 for D (5 bases). Trimming removed 0 bases at V and 4 bases at J, with 9 bases between. Per the germline V gene, CDR1 is SGHTA and CDR2 is FQGTGA. CDR3 length: 15 amino acids. CDR3 in DNA: TGTGCCAGCAGCTTAACGCTTGGGGCCACCGGGGAGCTGTTTTTT. Its translation: CASSLTLGATGELFF.

The J gene is TRBJ2-1, the V gene TRBV7-3; 11 bases line up with TRBD1. The CDR3 covers 16 residues. Germline trimming cut 0 bases from V and 6 bases from J; bases unmatched to any gene: 4. Looked up from germline, CDR1 is SGHTA and CDR2 is FQGTGA. CDR3 amino acids: CASSLTAGTGGNEQFF. As DNA, the CDR3 is TGTGCCAGCAGCTTAACGGCCGGGACAGGGGGCAATGAGCAGTTCTTC.

The rearrangement uses TRBV7-2 and TRBJ2-7; possibly TRBD1 for D (6 bases). V lost 0 bases and J lost 10, with 13 bases in between. The CDR3 loop spans 13 amino acids. Germline V gene sequence: CDR1 SGHTA, CDR2 FQGNSA. CDR3 in amino acids: CASSLAVRRGQYF. The CDR3 nucleotides read TGTGCCAGCAGCTTAGCAGTCCGCAGGGGCCAGTACTTC. The complete variable domain, with remaining parts taken from reference TRBV7-2 and TRBJ2-7, reads GAGVSQSPSNKVTEKGKDVELRCDPISGHTALYWYRQSLGQGLEFLIYFQGNSAPDKSGLPSDRFSAERTGGSVSTLTIQRTQQEDSAVYLCASSLAVRRGQYFGPGTRLTVT.

This chain joins TRBV5-1 and TRBJ1-2; D remains ambiguous. The V end was cut by 4 bases, the J end by 4 bases, with 14 bases between. Germline CDR1 SGHRS, CDR2 YFSETQ. The CDR3 runs 14 residues. CDR3 sequence: CASSGQAAAYGYTF. Here the CDR3 DNA reads TGCGCCAGCAGCGGCCAAGCAGCGGCCTATGGCTACACCTTC.

This clone was seen more than once but under ten times. The rearrangement uses TRBV11-3 and TRBJ2-7; possible D gene TRBD1, 6 bases. In germline, CDR1 is SGHNT, CDR2 YENEEA. The CDR3 has 12 amino acids. The V end lost 5 bases, the J end lost 3 bases, and 8 bases lay between the germline ends. CDR3 sequence: CASSRDNYEQYF. The CDR3 DNA reads as TGTGCCAGCAGCAGGGACAACTACGAGCAGTACTTC.

The gene calls are TRBV5-4 and TRBJ1-3, with TRBD1 matching 7 bases. Trimming cost V 3 bases and J 7 bases; bases outside gene matches: 7. The germline V gene has CDR1 SGHNT and CDR2 YYREEE (reference sequence). This CDR3 has 14 residues. CDR3 coding DNA: TGTGCCAGCAGCTCGACAGGGTCGGGGAACACCATATATTTT. Its protein is CASSSTGSGNTIYF.

The chain uses TRBV11-3 and TRBJ2-7, with D hard to call. The length of the CDR3 is 12 residues. Trimming shortened V by 1 base and J by 9 bases, and 10 bases separated the two germline ends. The germline gives CDR1 SGHNT, CDR2 YENEEA. CDR3 sequence (DNA): TGTGCCAGCAGCTTAGGAACTGAGCGGCAGTACTTC. Translation gives CASSLGTERQYF.

The V and J genes are TRBV28 and TRBJ1-6; possibly TRBD1 for D (5 bases). Germline V lookup: CDR1 MDHEN, CDR2 SYDVKM. V dropped 6 bases and J dropped 12 bases, with 24 bases sitting between them. CDR3 size: 16 residues. This chain's CDR3 is CASSRLAGGRSGPLHF. DNA of the CDR3: TGTGCCAGCAGCCGTCTCGCGGGGGGACGCTCGGGACCCCTCCACTTT.

V and J are TRBV4-2 and TRBJ1-3, with 8 bases fitting TRBD1. The ends lost 0 bases at V and 8 bases at J; junction bases unmatched: 15. Germline V gene data show CDR1 as LGHNA and CDR2 as YNFKEQ. The CDR3 consists of 18 residues. The CDR3 protein is CASSQDRTGRTPGDTIYF. CDR3 nucleotide sequence: TGTGCCAGCAGCCAAGATAGGACAGGGAGGACCCCCGGGGACACCATATATTTT.